This T cell receptor beta chain comes out of a study of cytomegalovirus exposure and HLA in healthy donors. General study points: Sequencing probably produced one cluster of sequence variants that were highly shared. Earlier findings revealed that most TCR beta V segments proved productive either about 90% or about 30% of the time. Analysis was carried out at a later point, and it linked a missense DCLRE1C variant to TCR beta V- and J-gene trimming.

About this clone: Antigen unknown.

Primers included in the PCR were 60 Vbeta and 13 Jbeta primers. Profiling relied on immunoSEQ multiplex PCR, and the TCRdb table lists in-frame clones only, not all of them. The sample has around 190,000 clones, roughly 82% seen once; the top ten hold roughly 0.5%. This CDR3 is 14 amino acids long. Trimming removed 5 bases from V and 2 bases from J, with 13 bases in between. Per the germline V gene, CDR1 is MDHEN and CDR2 is SYDVKM. Sequencing was carried out using PBMCs. The V and J genes are TRBV28 and TRBJ2-7, with D unclear. The receptor's source is a woman in her forties or fifties in good health and CMV-seronegative. The CDR3: CASSIQRGPYEQYF. CDR3 bases: TGTGCCAGCAGTATACAAAGAGGCCCCTACGAGCAGTACTTC.